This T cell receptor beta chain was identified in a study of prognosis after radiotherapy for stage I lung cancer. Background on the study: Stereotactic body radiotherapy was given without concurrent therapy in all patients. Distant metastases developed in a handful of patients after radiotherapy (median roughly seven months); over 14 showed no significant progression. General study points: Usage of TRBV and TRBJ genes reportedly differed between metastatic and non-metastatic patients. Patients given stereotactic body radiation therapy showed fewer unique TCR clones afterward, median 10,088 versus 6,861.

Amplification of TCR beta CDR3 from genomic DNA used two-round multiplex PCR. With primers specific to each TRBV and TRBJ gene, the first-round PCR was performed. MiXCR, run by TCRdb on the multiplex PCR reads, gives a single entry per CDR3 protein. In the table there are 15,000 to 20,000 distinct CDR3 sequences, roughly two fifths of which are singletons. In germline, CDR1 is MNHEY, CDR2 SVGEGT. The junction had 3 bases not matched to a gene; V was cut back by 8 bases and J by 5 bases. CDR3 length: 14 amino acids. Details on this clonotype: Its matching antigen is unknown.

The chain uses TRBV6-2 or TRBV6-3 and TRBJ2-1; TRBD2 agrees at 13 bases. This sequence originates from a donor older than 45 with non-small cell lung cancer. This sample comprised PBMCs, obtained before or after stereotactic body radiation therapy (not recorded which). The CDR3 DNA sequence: TGTGCCAGCGAGGGACTAGCGGGGCACAATGAGCAGTTCTTC. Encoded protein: CASEGLAGHNEQFF.